A selection of T cell receptor beta chains follows, all from one sample in a study of blood T cell repertoires in COVID-19. Profiling relied on immunoSEQ multiplex PCR, and the TCRdb table lists in-frame clones only, not all of them. The sample gives roughly 410,000 clones, approximately 89% of which show up once; roughly 1.5% is in the top ten. The sample was peripheral blood. These TCRs come from a woman in her thirties or forties with COVID-19, enrolled during active disease. Both conserved end residues are part of each CDR3. The order of the fields is V gene, D gene, J gene, clone size, CDR3 DNA, CDR3 protein. The D gene is left open where the match is weak. Some rows have no size entry. The others give once, few or many, or a class for an expanded clone.

TRBV20-1	-	TRBJ2-1	once	TGCAGTGCTAGTGGGGACATAGACTACAATGAGCAGTTCTTC	CSASGDIDYNEQFF
TRBV7-2	TRBD1	TRBJ1-5	-	TGTGCCAGCCTAAGCCGGGACAGGGGACATCAGCCCCAGCATTTT	CASLSRDRGHQPQHF
TRBV29-1	TRBD1	TRBJ2-7	-	TGCAGCGCGGGACAGGGCTCCTACGAGCAGTACTTC	CSAGQGSYEQYF
TRBV28	-	TRBJ1-1	few	TGTGCCAGCAGTCTAGGGGGGGGGCTTCTGAACACTGAAGCTTTCTTT	CASSLGGGLLNTEAFF
TRBV6-2/TRBV6-3	TRBD1	TRBJ2-7	-	TGTGCCAGCAGTTATTCTTCGGGACAGGTACCCTCCTACGAGCAGTACTTC	CASSYSSGQVPSYEQYF
TRBV27	TRBD1	TRBJ1-2	-	TGTGCCAGCAGTTCCCCGACAGGGGGACACTATGGCTACACCTTC	CASSSPTGGHYGYTF
TRBV25-1	-	TRBJ1-1	-	TGTGCCAGCAGTGAATCCATGAACACTGAAGCTTTCTTT	CASSESMNTEAFF
TRBV18	-	TRBJ2-5	-	TGTGCCAGCTCACCTGCGGGAGAGACCCAGTACTTC	CASSPAGETQYF
TRBV6-6	TRBD1	TRBJ1-2	-	TGTGCCAGCAGTTACCCCGGACAGGGGGCTGCTGGCTACACCTTC	CASSYPGQGAAGYTF
TRBV7-2	-	TRBJ1-3	-	TGTGCCAGCAGCTTATTTACAGGCGGAAACACCATATATTTT	CASSLFTGGNTIYF
TRBV28	TRBD1	TRBJ1-2	-	TGTGCCAGCAGACCAAGGGCAGGGGGCGACTATGGCTACACCTTC	CASRPRAGGDYGYTF
TRBV5-6	-	TRBJ1-4	-	TGTGCCAGCAGCTTGAAACTTGAGGGTAATGAAAAACTGTTTTTT	CASSLKLEGNEKLFF
TRBV19	TRBD1	TRBJ2-7	-	TGTGCCAGTAGTACCCGGACAGGGCGCAACGAGCAGTACTTC	CASSTRTGRNEQYF
TRBV19	-	TRBJ2-1	-	TGTGCCAGTAGTATAGATCCGGGACTCCTCAATGAGCAGTTCTTC	CASSIDPGLLNEQFF
TRBV18	-	TRBJ2-4	-	TGTGCCAGCTCACCACCGGGGGGAAACATTCAGTACTTC	CASSPPGGNIQYF
TRBV4-3	-	TRBJ1-4	once	TGCGCCAGCAGCCAAGGCTACGGGGATGAAAAACTGTTTTTT	CASSQGYGDEKLFF
TRBV29-1	-	TRBJ1-1	-	TGCAGCGTTGGACAGATCCTAAACACTGAAGCTTTCTTT	CSVGQILNTEAFF
TRBV28	-	TRBJ1-2	-	TGTGCCAGCAGTTTCATACAGAACTATGGCTACACCTTC	CASSFIQNYGYTF
TRBV11-3	-	TRBJ2-4	-	TGTGCCAGCAGCTTAGATCTAGGGGGAATAGCCAAAAACATTCAGTACTTC	CASSLDLGGIAKNIQYF
TRBV27	-	TRBJ2-7	-	TGTGCCAGCAGTTTAGTAGGCAGGTACGAGCAGTACTTC	CASSLVGRYEQYF
TRBV18	TRBD1	TRBJ2-2	-	TGTGCCAGCTCACCCCTACAGGGGTCGGGCACCGGGGAGCTGTTTTTT	CASSPLQGSGTGELFF
TRBV5-1	-	TRBJ2-2	-	TGCGCCAGCAGCTTGGTGCGGACAATCAACACCGGGGAGCTGTTTTTT	CASSLVRTINTGELFF
TRBV9	TRBD2	TRBJ2-1	-	TGTGCCAGCAGCGCGTCCGGCGGGAGGGTAAATGAGCAGTTCTTC	CASSASGGRVNEQFF
TRBV3-1/TRBV3-2	-	TRBJ1-2	-	TGTGCCAGCAGCCAAGATCTGAGGGTGCACTATGGCTACACCTTC	CASSQDLRVHYGYTF
TRBV12-5	-	TRBJ1-2	-	TGTGCTAGTGGGGGGGGACTTGGCTACACCTTC	CASGGGLGYTF
TRBV29-1	-	TRBJ2-2	-	TGCAGCGCGTCGCCAGGGAACACCGGGGAGCTGTTTTTT	CSASPGNTGELFF
TRBV19	TRBD2	TRBJ2-7	-	TGTGCCAGCAGTAAAGGATTAGCGGGTATTTACGAGCAGTACTTC	CASSKGLAGIYEQYF